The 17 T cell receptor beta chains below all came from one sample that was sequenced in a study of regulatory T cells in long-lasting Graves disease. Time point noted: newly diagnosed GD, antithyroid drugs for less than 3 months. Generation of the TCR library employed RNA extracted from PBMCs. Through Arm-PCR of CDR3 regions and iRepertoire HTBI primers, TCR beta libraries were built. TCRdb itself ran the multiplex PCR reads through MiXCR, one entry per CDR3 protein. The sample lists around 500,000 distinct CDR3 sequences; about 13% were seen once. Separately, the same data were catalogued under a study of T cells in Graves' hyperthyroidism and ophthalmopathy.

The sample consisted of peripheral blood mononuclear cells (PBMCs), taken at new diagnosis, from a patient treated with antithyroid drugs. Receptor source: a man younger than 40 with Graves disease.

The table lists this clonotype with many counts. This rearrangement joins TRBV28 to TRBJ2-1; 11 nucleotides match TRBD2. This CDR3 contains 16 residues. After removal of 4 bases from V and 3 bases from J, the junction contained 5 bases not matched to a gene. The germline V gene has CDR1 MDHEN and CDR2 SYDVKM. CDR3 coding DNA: TGTGCCAGCAGTTCCGGGACTAGCGGAAACTACAATGAGCAGTTCTTC. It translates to CASSSGTSGNYNEQFF. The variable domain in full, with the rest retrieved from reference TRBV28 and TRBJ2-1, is DVKVTQSSRYLVKRTGEKVFLECVQDMDHENMFWYRQDPGLGLRLIYFSYDVKMKEKGDIPEGYSVSREKKERFSLILESASTNQTSMYLCASSSGTSGNYNEQFFGPGTRLTVL.

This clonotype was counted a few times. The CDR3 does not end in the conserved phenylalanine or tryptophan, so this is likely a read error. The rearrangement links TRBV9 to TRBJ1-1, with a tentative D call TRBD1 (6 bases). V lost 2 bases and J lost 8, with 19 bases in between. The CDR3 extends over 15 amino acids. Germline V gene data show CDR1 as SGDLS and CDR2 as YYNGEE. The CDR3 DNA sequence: TGTGCCAGCAGCGTGAGGGCAGGGGAGGAAATGGAAGCTTTCCTT. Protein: CASSVRAGEEMEAFL.

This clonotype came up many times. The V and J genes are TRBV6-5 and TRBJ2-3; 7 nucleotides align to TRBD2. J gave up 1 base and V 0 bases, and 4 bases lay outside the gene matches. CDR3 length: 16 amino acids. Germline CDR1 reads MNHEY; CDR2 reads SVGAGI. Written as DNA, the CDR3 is TGTGCCAGCAGTTACTCATGGGCGGGAGGCACAGATACGCAGTATTTT. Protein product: CASSYSWAGGTDTQYF.

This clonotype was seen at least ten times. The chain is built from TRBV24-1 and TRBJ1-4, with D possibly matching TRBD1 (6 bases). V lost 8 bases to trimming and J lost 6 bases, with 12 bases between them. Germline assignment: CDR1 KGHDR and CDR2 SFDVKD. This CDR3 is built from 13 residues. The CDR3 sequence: CATMSGADEKLFF. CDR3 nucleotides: TGTGCCACCATGTCAGGGGCGGATGAAAAACTGTTTTTT.

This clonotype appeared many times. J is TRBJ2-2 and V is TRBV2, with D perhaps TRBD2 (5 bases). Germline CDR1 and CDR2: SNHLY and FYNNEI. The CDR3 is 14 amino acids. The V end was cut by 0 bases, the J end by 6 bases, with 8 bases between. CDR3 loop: CASSEAGAAGELFF. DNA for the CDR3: TGTGCCAGCAGTGAAGCGGGAGCGGCCGGGGAGCTGTTTTTT.

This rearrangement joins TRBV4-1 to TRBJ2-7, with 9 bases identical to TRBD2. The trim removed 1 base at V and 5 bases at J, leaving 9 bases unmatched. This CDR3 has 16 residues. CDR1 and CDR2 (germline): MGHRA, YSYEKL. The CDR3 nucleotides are TGCGCCAGCAGCCAAGCATGGCGGGAGGGCTTCCACGAGCAGTACTTC. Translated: CASSQAWREGFHEQYF.

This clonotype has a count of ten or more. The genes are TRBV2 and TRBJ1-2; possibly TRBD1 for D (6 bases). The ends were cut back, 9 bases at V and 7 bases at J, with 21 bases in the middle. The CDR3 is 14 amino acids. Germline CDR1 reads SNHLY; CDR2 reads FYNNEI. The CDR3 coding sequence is TGTGCCAGAACAGGGACCGCGGGGTCGGGTGGCTACACCTTC. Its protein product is CARTGTAGSGGYTF.

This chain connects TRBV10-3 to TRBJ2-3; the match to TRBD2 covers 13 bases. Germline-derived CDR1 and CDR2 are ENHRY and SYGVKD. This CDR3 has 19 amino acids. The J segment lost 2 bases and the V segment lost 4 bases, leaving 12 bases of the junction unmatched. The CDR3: CAISGPFRTSGSPTDTQYF. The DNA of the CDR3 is TGTGCCATCAGTGGACCCTTTCGGACTAGCGGGAGCCCCACAGATACGCAGTATTTT.

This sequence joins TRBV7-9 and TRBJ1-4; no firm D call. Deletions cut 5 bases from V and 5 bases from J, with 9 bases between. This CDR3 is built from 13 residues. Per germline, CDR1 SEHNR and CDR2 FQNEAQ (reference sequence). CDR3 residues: CASSLFGNEKLFF. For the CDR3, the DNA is TGTGCCAGCAGCCTCTTCGGGAATGAAAAACTGTTTTTT.

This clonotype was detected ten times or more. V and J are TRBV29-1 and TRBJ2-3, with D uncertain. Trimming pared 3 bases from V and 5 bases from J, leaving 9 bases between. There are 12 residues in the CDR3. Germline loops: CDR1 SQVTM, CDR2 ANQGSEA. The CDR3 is CSVEPMGDTQYF. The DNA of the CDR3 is TGCAGCGTTGAGCCGATGGGAGATACGCAGTATTTT.

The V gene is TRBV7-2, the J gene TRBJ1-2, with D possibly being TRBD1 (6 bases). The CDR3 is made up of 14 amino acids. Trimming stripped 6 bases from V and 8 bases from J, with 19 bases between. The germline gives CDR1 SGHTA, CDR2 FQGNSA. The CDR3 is CASRGRTGRSGYTF. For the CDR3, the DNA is TGTGCCAGCAGGGGACGTACAGGGAGGTCGGGCTACACCTTC.

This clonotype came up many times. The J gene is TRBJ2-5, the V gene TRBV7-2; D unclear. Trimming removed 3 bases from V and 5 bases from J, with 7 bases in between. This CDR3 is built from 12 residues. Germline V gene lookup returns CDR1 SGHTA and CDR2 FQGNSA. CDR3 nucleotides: TGTGCCAGCAGCTTCGTGGGTGAGACCCAGTACTTC. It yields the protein CASSFVGETQYF.

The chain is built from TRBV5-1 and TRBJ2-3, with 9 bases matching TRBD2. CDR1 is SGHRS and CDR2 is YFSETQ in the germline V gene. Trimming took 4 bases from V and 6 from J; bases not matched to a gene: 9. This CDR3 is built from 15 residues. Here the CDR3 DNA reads TGCGCCAGCAGCCCTTCACAGGCGGGAGGGGATACGCAGTATTTT. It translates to CASSPSQAGGDTQYF.

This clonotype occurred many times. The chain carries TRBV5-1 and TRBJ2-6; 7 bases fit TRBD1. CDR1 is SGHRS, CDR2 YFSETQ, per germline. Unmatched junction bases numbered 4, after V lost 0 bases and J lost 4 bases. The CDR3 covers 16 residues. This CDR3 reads CASSLAKGAGANVLTF. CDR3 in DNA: TGCGCCAGCAGCTTGGCCAAGGGGGCGGGGGCCAACGTCCTGACTTTC.

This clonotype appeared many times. CDR3 amino acids: CSPSKGTANTEAFF. The CDR3, as DNA: TGCAGTCCCTCTAAGGGGACAGCGAACACTGAAGCTTTCTTT. The J gene is TRBJ1-1, the V gene TRBV20-1, with 7 bases matching TRBD1. The CDR3 spans 14 residues. Unmatched junction bases numbered 10, after V lost 8 bases and J lost 1 base. CDR1 DFQATT and CDR2 SNEGSKA come from the germline V gene (reference sequence).

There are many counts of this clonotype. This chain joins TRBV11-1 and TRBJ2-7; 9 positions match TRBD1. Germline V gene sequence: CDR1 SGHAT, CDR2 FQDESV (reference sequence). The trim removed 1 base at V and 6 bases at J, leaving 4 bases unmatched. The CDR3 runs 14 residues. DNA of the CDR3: TGTGCCAGCAGCTTAGGAACAGGGGGCATCGAGCAGTACTTC. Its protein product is CASSLGTGGIEQYF.

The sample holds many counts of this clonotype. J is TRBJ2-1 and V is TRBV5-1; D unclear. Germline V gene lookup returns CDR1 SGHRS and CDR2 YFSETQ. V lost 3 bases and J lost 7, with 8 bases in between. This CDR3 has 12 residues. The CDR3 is CASSYGLNEQFF. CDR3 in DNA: TGCGCCAGCAGCTACGGCTTAAATGAGCAGTTCTTC. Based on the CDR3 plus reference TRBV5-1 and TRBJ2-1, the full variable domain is KAGVTQTPRYLIKTRGQQVTLSCSPISGHRSVSWYQQTPGQGLQFLFEYFSETQRNKGNFPGRFSGRQFSNSRSEMNVSTLELGDSALYLCASSYGLNEQFFGPGTRLTVL.